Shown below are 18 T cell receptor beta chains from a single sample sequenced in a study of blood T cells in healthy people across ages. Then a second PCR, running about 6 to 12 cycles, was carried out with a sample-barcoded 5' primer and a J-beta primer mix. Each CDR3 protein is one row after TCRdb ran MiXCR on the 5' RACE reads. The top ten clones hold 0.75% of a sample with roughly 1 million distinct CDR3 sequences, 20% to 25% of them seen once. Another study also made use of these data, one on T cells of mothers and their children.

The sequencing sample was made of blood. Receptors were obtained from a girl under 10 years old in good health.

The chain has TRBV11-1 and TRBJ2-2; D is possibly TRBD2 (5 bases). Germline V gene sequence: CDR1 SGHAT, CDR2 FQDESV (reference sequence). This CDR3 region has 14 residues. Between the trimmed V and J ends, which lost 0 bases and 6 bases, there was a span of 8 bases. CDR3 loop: CASSLAEGSGELFF. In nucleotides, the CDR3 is TGTGCCAGCAGCTTAGCTGAGGGATCCGGGGAGCTGTTTTTT.

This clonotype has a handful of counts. This chain's CDR3 is CASSPGVSSSGNTIYF. The CDR3 DNA reads as TGCGCCAGCAGCCCCGGGGTGAGCAGCTCTGGAAACACCATATATTTT. This rearrangement joins TRBV5-1 to TRBJ1-3; D is uncertain. The CDR3 covers 16 residues. Germline lookup yields CDR1 SGHRS and CDR2 YFSETQ. Trimming pared 4 bases from V and 0 bases from J, leaving 14 bases between.

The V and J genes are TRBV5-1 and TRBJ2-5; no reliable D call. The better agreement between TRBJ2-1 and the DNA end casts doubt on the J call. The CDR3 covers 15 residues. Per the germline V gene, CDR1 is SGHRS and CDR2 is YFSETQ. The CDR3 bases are TGCGCCAGCAGCCCGCGGCCCAGCTCCTACAATGAGCAGTTCTTC. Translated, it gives CASSPRPSSYNEQFF.

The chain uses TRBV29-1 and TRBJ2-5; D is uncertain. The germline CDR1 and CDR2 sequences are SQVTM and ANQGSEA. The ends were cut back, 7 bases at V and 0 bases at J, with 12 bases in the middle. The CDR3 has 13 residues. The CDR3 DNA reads TGCAGCGCCCCTCTTGGATACCAAGAGACCCAGTACTTC. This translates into CSAPLGYQETQYF.

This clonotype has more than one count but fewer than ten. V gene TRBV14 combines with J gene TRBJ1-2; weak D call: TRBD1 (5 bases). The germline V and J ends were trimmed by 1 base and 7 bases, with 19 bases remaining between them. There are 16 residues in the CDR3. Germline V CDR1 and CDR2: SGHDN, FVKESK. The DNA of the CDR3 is TGTGCCAGCAGCCAAGTTGCGGGTGGGGACGCTCGTGGCTACACCTTC. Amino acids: CASSQVAGGDARGYTF.

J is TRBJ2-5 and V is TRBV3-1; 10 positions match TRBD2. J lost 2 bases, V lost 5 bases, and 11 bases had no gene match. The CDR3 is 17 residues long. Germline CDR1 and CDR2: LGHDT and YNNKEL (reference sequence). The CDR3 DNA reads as TGTGCCAGCAGCTCCTCTAGCGGGGGACTCCTACAAGAGACCCAGTACTTC. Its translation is CASSSSSGGLLQETQYF.

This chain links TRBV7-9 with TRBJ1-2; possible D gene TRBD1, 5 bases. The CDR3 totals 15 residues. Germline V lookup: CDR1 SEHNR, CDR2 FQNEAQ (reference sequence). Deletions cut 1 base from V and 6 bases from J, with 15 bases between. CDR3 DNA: TGTGCCAGCAGCTTAGGGCAACAGGTACCCCATGGCTACACCTTC. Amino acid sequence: CASSLGQQVPHGYTF.

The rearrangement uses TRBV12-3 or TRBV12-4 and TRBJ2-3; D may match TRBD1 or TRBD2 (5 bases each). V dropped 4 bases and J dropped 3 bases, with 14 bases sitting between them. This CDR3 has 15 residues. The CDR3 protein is CASSSNRWGTDTQYF. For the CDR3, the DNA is TGTGCCAGCAGTTCCAACAGATGGGGGACAGATACGCAGTATTTT.

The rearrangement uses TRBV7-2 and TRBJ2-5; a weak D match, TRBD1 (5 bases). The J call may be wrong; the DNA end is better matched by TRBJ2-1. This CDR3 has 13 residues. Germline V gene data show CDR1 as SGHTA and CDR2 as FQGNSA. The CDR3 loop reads CASSFSRVGEQFF. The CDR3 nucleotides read TGTGCCAGCAGCTTCAGCAGGGTGGGTGAGCAGTTCTTC.

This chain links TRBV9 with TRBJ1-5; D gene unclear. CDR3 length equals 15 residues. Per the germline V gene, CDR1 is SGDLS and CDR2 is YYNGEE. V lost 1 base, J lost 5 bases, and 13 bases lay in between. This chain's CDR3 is CASSVSGSVYQPQHF. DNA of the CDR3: TGTGCCAGCAGCGTATCGGGGTCCGTCTATCAGCCCCAGCATTTT.

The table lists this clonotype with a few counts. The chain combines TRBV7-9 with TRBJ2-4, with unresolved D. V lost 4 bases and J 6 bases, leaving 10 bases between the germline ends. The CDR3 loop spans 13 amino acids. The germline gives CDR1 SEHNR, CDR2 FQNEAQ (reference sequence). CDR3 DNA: TGTGCCAGCAGCTCCCTCGGCCTAAACATTCAGTACTTC. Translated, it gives CASSSLGLNIQYF. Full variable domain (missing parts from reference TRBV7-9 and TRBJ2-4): DTGVSQNPRHKITKRGQNVTFRCDPISEHNRLYWYRQTLGQGPEFLTYFQNEAQLEKSRLLSDRFSAERPKGSFSTLEIQRTEQGDSAMYLCASSSLGLNIQYFGAGTRLSVL.

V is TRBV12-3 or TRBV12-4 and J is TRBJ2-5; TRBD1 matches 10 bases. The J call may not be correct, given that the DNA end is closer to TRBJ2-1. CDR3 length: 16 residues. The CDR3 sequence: CASSPPDPGQGNEQFF. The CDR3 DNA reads TGTGCCAGCAGTCCTCCAGACCCGGGACAGGGGAATGAGCAGTTCTTC.

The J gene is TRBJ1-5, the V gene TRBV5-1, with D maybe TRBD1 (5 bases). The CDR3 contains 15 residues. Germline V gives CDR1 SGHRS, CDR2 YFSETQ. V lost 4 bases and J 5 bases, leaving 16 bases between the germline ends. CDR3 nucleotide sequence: TGCGCCAGCAGCCCCGGGGCAGTCTGGGATCAGCCCCAGCATTTT. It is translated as CASSPGAVWDQPQHF. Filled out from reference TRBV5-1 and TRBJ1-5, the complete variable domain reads KAGVTQTPRYLIKTRGQQVTLSCSPISGHRSVSWYQQTPGQGLQFLFEYFSETQRNKGNFPGRFSGRQFSNSRSEMNVSTLELGDSALYLCASSPGAVWDQPQHFGDGTRLSIL.

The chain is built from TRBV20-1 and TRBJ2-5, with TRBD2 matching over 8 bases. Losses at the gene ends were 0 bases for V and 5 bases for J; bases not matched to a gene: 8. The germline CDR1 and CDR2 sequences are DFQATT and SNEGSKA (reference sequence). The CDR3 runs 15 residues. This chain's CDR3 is CSARDVGGAGETQYF. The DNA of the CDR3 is TGCAGTGCTAGAGACGTCGGGGGGGCCGGGGAGACCCAGTACTTC.

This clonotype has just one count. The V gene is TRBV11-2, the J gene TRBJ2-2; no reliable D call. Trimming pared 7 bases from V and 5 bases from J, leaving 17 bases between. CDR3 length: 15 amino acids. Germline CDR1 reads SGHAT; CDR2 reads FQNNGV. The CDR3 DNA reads TGTGCCAGCACCACCACCGACCGGCGAACCGGGGAGCTGTTTTTT. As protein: CASTTTDRRTGELFF.

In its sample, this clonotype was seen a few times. The CDR3 DNA sequence: TGCGCCAGCAGCTCCACCCCCAGCCAGGTCTACGAGCAGTACTTC. Translation gives CASSSTPSQVYEQYF. The chain uses TRBV5-1 and TRBJ2-7; D gene unclear. The CDR3 contains 15 residues. Germline CDR1 and CDR2: SGHRS and YFSETQ. V was shortened by 3 bases and J by 3 bases, with 16 bases between the two germline ends.

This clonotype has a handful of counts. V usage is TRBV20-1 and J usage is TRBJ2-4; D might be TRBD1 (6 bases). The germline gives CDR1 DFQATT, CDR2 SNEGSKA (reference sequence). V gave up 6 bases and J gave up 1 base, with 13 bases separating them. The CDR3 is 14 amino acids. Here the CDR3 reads CSAQDSRAKNIQYF. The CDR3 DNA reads TGCAGTGCCCAGGACAGCAGGGCCAAAAACATTCAGTACTTC.

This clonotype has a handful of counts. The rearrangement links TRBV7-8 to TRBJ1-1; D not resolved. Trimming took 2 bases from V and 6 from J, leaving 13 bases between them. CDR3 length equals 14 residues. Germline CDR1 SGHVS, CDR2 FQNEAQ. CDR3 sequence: CASSLYGGGSEAFF. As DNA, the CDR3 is TGTGCCAGCAGCTTATATGGCGGAGGCTCTGAAGCTTTCTTT.